Presented here are 19 T cell receptor beta chains from one specimen sequenced in a study of preoperative IRX-2 immunotherapy in early breast cancer. Clones were read by immunoSEQ multiplex PCR, and TCRdb kept only the in-frame ones, dropping some. The sample has some 99,000 clones; 86% are singletons. Stated treatment: preoperative locoregional IRX-2 cytokine immunotherapy. The material was tumor tissue, obtained after IRX-2 immunotherapy. Receptors were obtained from a human donor with breast cancer.

This chain joins TRBV19 and TRBJ1-4; D may be TRBD1 (5 bases). This CDR3 has 14 amino acids. CDR1 LNHDA and CDR2 SQIVND come from the germline V gene (reference sequence). Trimming cost V 7 bases and J 6 bases, with 15 bases left between them. For the CDR3, the DNA is TGTGCCAGTACCATTAGGGGACCCTATGAAAAACTGTTTTTT. Protein sequence: CASTIRGPYEKLFF.

The chain couples TRBV7-6 to TRBJ2-7, with TRBD1 matching over 10 bases. CDR3 length: 14 residues. V dropped 6 bases and J dropped 4; count of bases not matched to a gene: 6. Germline CDR1 is SGHVS and CDR2 is FNYEAQ. CDR3 DNA sequence: TGTGCCAGCAGTCCAGGACAGGGGGGGTACGAGCAGTACTTC. Protein product: CASSPGQGGYEQYF.

This sequence joins TRBV6-8 and TRBJ2-1; TRBD1 matches at 7 bases. V was pared by 5 bases and J by 0 bases, with 10 bases of the junction left unmatched. Germline CDR1 reads MNHGY; CDR2 reads SAAAGT. The CDR3 contains 17 residues. CDR3 amino acids: CASSPKLGQSSYNEQFF. CDR3 coding DNA: TGTGCCAGCAGTCCTAAACTGGGACAGAGCTCCTACAATGAGCAGTTCTTC.

V usage is TRBV29-1 and J usage is TRBJ2-3; TRBD1 might be the D (6 bases). Looked up from germline, CDR1 is SQVTM and CDR2 is ANQGSEA. V was cut by 4 bases and J by 3 bases, with 17 bases left in between. CDR3 length: 15 residues. The DNA for the CDR3 is TGCAGCGTTGTTGTGCAGGGGTTGAGAACAGATACGCAGTATTTT. This encodes CSVVVQGLRTDTQYF.

The chain is built from TRBV18 and TRBJ1-4, with D maybe TRBD1 (6 bases). V gave up 3 bases and J gave up 8 bases, with 16 bases separating them. The germline V gene has CDR1 KGHSH and CDR2 LQKENI. The CDR3 spans 15 residues. The CDR3 region is CASSPNMGAEEKLFF. The CDR3 region has the DNA TGTGCCAGCTCACCTAACATGGGGGCAGAAGAAAAACTGTTTTTT.

The chain employs TRBV5-1 and TRBJ2-3; 7 bases agree with TRBD1. V was pared by 2 bases and J by 0 bases, with 9 bases of the junction left unmatched. The length of the CDR3 is 17 residues. CDR1 and CDR2 (germline): SGHRS, YFSETQ. CDR3 sequence (DNA): TGCGCCAGCAGCTTATTAAGGGGGCTGGGTAGCACAGATACGCAGTATTTT. It codes for CASSLLRGLGSTDTQYF.

V and J are TRBV7-1 and TRBJ2-5, with TRBD2 matching over 8 bases. TRBV7-1 is given ORF status, its function remaining uncertain. Unmatched junction bases numbered 9, after V lost 5 bases and J lost 1 base. The CDR3 totals 16 residues. CDR3 protein: CASSPGIAGSQETQYF. The CDR3 coding sequence is TGTGCCAGCAGCCCGGGGATAGCGGGGTCCCAAGAGACCCAGTACTTC.

This rearrangement joins TRBV22-1 to TRBJ2-3; the D call in the table, TRBD2, was not verified against the DNA. TRBV22-1 is assigned pseudogene status. CDR3 length equals 16 residues. CDR3 DNA sequence: TGTGCCGCTTTTAGTAGGGCGGGGGGGCGATATGATACGCAGTATTTT. Translation gives CAAFSRAGGRYDTQYF.

This chain uses TRBV6-4 with TRBJ1-6, with D possibly being TRBD1 (5 bases). The CDR3 has 13 amino acids. V shed 10 bases and J shed 8 bases, with 15 bases lying between them. The germline V gene encodes CDR1 MRHNA and CDR2 SNTAGT. The CDR3 DNA reads TGTGCCATTTCCCCACGGGGGGATTCACCCCTCCACTTT. This sequence encodes CAISPRGDSPLHF.

This clone was seen more than once but under ten times. V gene TRBV19 combines with J gene TRBJ1-2, with D unresolved. The CDR3 covers 11 residues. With 5 bases removed from V and 2 bases from J, the gap between germline ends came to 3 bases. Per the germline V gene, CDR1 is LNHDA and CDR2 is SQIVND (reference sequence). The CDR3 nucleotides are TGTGCCAGTAGTGGGAACTATGGCTACACCTTC. Protein: CASSGNYGYTF. Together with reference TRBV19 and TRBJ1-2, the CDR3 gives the full variable domain: DGGITQSPKYLFRKEGQNVTLSCEQNLNHDAMYWYRQDPGQGLRLIYYSQIVNDFQKGDIAEGYSVSREKKESFPLTVTSAQKNPTAFYLCASSGNYGYTFGSGTRLTVV.

The chain carries TRBV14 and TRBJ2-7; perhaps TRBD2 as D (5 bases). This CDR3 has 13 amino acids. Germline-derived CDR1 and CDR2 are SGHDN and FVKESK. Trimming left V 4 bases short and J 3 bases short, with 10 bases between. CDR3 protein: CASSLGLLYEQYF. As DNA, the CDR3 is TGTGCCAGCAGCCTCGGACTTCTCTACGAGCAGTACTTC. Filled out from reference TRBV14 and TRBJ2-7, the complete variable domain reads EAGVTQFPSHSVIEKGQTVTLRCDPISGHDNLYWYRRVMGKEIKFLLHFVKESKQDESGMPNNRFLAERTGGTYSTLKVQPAELEDSGVYFCASSLGLLYEQYFGPGTRLTVT.

The chain uses TRBV19 and TRBJ1-5; D might be TRBD1 (5 bases). V was trimmed by 4 bases and J by 3 bases, leaving 10 bases between them. The length of the CDR3 is 14 residues. Germline V gene sequence: CDR1 LNHDA, CDR2 SQIVND (reference sequence). In DNA, the CDR3 is TGTGCCAGTAGTAGCGTTGGGACCAATCAGCCCCAGCATTTT. It encodes CASSSVGTNQPQHF.

This clone showed up just once. CDR3 sequence: CASSYGGTTSTDTQYF. The DNA for the CDR3 is TGTGCCAGCAGCTATGGTGGGACAACTAGCACAGATACGCAGTATTTT. The V and J genes are TRBV28 and TRBJ2-3; D possibly corresponds to TRBD1 (6 bases). This CDR3 has 16 amino acids. V gave up 6 bases and J gave up 0 bases, with 16 bases separating them. Germline CDR1 reads MDHEN; CDR2 reads SYDVKM.

The genes are TRBV6-8 and TRBJ2-2; 9 nucleotides match TRBD1. Trimming removed 0 bases from V and 5 bases from J; junction bases left unmatched: 1. Looked up from germline, CDR1 is MNHGY and CDR2 is SAAAGT. CDR3 length: 15 amino acids. The CDR3 loop reads CASSYSGQGTGELFF. The CDR3 bases are TGTGCCAGCAGTTACTCGGGACAGGGAACCGGGGAGCTGTTTTTT.

This chain uses TRBV6-8 with TRBJ2-2; D is ambiguous. Germline CDR1 MNHGY, CDR2 SAAAGT. This CDR3 has 15 amino acids. Trimming stripped 1 base from V and 0 bases from J, with 6 bases between. The chain's CDR3 is CASSYFAANTGELFF. CDR3 DNA sequence: TGTGCCAGCAGTTACTTCGCCGCGAACACCGGGGAGCTGTTTTTT.

This sequence joins TRBV6-8 and TRBJ1-2; tentatively, D is TRBD1 (6 bases). The CDR3 length is 13 residues. V was shortened by 6 bases and J by 8 bases, with 16 bases between the two germline ends. CDR1 and CDR2 (germline): MNHGY, SAAAGT. This CDR3 is CASRDTGSYGYTF. The CDR3, as DNA: TGTGCCAGCAGGGACACAGGGTCTTACGGCTACACCTTC.

This chain joins TRBV19 and TRBJ2-3; 8 bases fit TRBD2. Germline values: CDR1 LNHDA, CDR2 SQIVND (reference sequence). V lost 7 bases to trimming and J lost 2 bases; unmatched junction nucleotides: 14. The CDR3 has 17 residues. The CDR3 coding sequence is TGTGCCAGTACCCGGGGTATGAGCGGGGGCCACACAGATACGCAGTATTTT. It is translated as CASTRGMSGGHTDTQYF. The full variable domain, rest sourced from reference TRBV19 and TRBJ2-3, is DGGITQSPKYLFRKEGQNVTLSCEQNLNHDAMYWYRQDPGQGLRLIYYSQIVNDFQKGDIAEGYSVSREKKESFPLTVTSAQKNPTAFYLCASTRGMSGGHTDTQYFGPGTRLTVL.

V is TRBV6-8 and J is TRBJ1-2; D is unclear. Trimming shortened V by 6 bases and J by 0 bases, and 11 bases separated the two germline ends. Germline-derived CDR1 and CDR2 are MNHGY and SAAAGT. The CDR3 spans 14 residues. This chain's CDR3 is CASSFSGTNYGYTF. CDR3 sequence (DNA): TGTGCCAGCAGCTTCAGTGGGACTAACTATGGCTACACCTTC.

This clone occurred once. The V call is TRBV5-1, the J call TRBJ1-1; 7 nucleotides line up with TRBD1. With 4 bases clipped from V and 3 bases from J, the junction kept 6 bases outside the gene matches. Germline V gives CDR1 SGHRS, CDR2 YFSETQ. The length of the CDR3 is 14 residues. In DNA, the CDR3 is TGCGCCAGCAGCCCAGGGGGACAGCACACTGAAGCTTTCTTT. This sequence encodes CASSPGGQHTEAFF.